The 29 T cell receptor beta chains below all came from one sample that was sequenced in a study of T cell repertoires in cytomegalovirus infection. TCRdb reprocessed the reads via MiXCR and lists one record per CDR3 protein. The data show roughly 200,000 distinct CDR3 sequences, with 17% seen just once and less than 25% held by the top ten. Source material: CD8+ T cells from PBMCs. The receptor set was obtained from a human donor in good health (CMV status not recorded). Some clones in this sample may be carry-over from other donors' samples.

The rearrangement links TRBV7-6 to TRBJ1-1, with D possibly TRBD1 on 5 matching bases. The germline CDR1 and CDR2 sequences are SGHVS and FNYEAQ. Trimming stripped 5 bases from V and 0 bases from J, with 13 bases between. CDR3 length: 15 amino acids. The CDR3 is CASSPRGNMNTEAFF. CDR3 bases: TGTGCCAGCAGCCCACGGGGGAACATGAACACTGAAGCTTTCTTT. Filled out from reference TRBV7-6 and TRBJ1-1, the complete variable domain reads GAGVSQSPRYKVTKRGQDVALRCDPISGHVSLYWYRQALGQGPEFLTYFNYEAQQDKSGLPNDRFSAERPEGSISTLTIQRTEQRDSAMYRCASSPRGNMNTEAFFGQGTRLTVV.

The chain combines TRBV28 with TRBJ2-1; D ambiguous. Deletions cut 3 bases from V and 10 bases from J, with 7 bases between. The CDR3 extends over 11 amino acids. Germline-derived CDR1 and CDR2 are MDHEN and SYDVKM. CDR3 DNA sequence: TGTGCCAGCAGTTTCGGCGGCGAGCAGTTCTTC. This codes for CASSFGGEQFF.

This clonotype was seen a handful of times. The CDR3 DNA follows: TGTGCCAGCAGTTACCCAGGGGCAAATCAGCCCCAGCATTTT. Protein: CASSYPGANQPQHF. This chain joins TRBV6-6 and TRBJ1-5; possibly TRBD1 for D (6 bases). CDR3 size: 14 residues. Trimming took 2 bases from V and 4 from J, leaving 9 bases between them. Germline CDR1 is MNHNY and CDR2 is SVGAGI (reference sequence).

As regards this clonotype: At one end, the junction sequence differs from germline, possibly due to a read error. This chain links TRBV6-2 or TRBV6-3 with TRBJ1-2; 9 positions match TRBD1. CDR1 and CDR2 from the germline V gene are MNHEY and SVGEGT. CDR3 length equals 14 residues. CDR3 bases: TGTGCCCGCAGTCCCGGGACAGGGATCTATGGCTACACCTTC. It translates to CARSPGTGIYGYTF.

This clonotype was found a few times. V is TRBV12-3 or TRBV12-4 and J is TRBJ2-1, with no clear D. Trimming pared 3 bases from V and 10 bases from J, leaving 13 bases between. CDR3 size: 13 residues. This chain's CDR3 is CASSFRALFEQFF. The CDR3 nucleotides are TGTGCCAGCAGTTTTAGGGCCCTTTTCGAGCAGTTCTTC.

In its sample, this clonotype was seen many times. V gene TRBV7-6 combines with J gene TRBJ1-2; D might be TRBD1 (6 bases). The CDR3 spans 13 residues. Germline V gene sequence: CDR1 SGHVS, CDR2 FNYEAQ. Trimming cost V 2 bases and J 8 bases, with 12 bases left between them. The CDR3 sequence is CASSLLQGKGYTF. DNA for the CDR3: TGTGCCAGCAGCTTACTACAGGGTAAAGGCTACACCTTC.

The V call is TRBV6-2 or TRBV6-3, the J call TRBJ2-7, with D tentatively TRBD2 (5 bases). V was pared by 1 base and J by 7 bases, with 5 bases between. The CDR3 sequence is 11 residues long. Germline CDR1 reads MNHEY; CDR2 reads SVGEGT. CDR3 DNA: TGTGCCAGCAGTTACTGGGAGGAGCAGTACTTC. It is translated as CASSYWEEQYF.

This clonotype turned up a few times. The CDR3 spells CASSQGGYGYTF. CDR3 DNA sequence: TGTGCCAGCAGCCAAGGAGGATATGGCTACACCTTC. J is TRBJ1-2 and V is TRBV14; D is uncertain. Between the trimmed V and J ends, which lost 1 base and 5 bases, there was a span of 5 bases. The germline CDR1 and CDR2 sequences are SGHDN and FVKESK. There are 12 residues in the CDR3.

The chain uses TRBV28 and TRBJ2-2; D gene ambiguous. Germline V CDR1 and CDR2: MDHEN, SYDVKM. The CDR3 loop spans 13 amino acids. Deletions cut 6 bases from V and 3 bases from J, with 8 bases between. This CDR3 reads CASRGSHTGELFF. The CDR3 bases are TGTGCCAGCAGGGGTTCGCACACCGGGGAGCTGTTTTTT.

The J gene is TRBJ2-7, the V gene TRBV7-9; 7 nucleotides align to TRBD1. V lost 5 bases and J lost 1; bases outside the gene matches: 5. There are 14 residues in the CDR3. Per germline, CDR1 SEHNR and CDR2 FQNEAQ (reference sequence). The CDR3 bases are TGTGCCAGCAGCCCGTGGGACAGATCCTACGAGCAGTACTTC. This gives the protein CASSPWDRSYEQYF.

The V gene is TRBV20-1, the J gene TRBJ2-7; 10 nucleotides align to TRBD1. V was clipped by 6 bases and J by 5 bases; unmatched bases: 10. The CDR3 has 14 residues. Looked up from germline, CDR1 is DFQATT and CDR2 is SNEGSKA (reference sequence). Here the CDR3 DNA reads TGCAGTGCGACTCCCAGGACAGGGGGACACGAGCAGTACTTC. It specifies CSATPRTGGHEQYF.

The V and J genes are TRBV14 and TRBJ1-2, with D possibly TRBD1 on 5 matching bases. V lost 4 bases, J lost 2 bases, and 20 bases lay in between. The CDR3 is made up of 17 amino acids. CDR1 is SGHDN, CDR2 FVKESK, per germline. The CDR3 coding sequence is TGTGCCAGCAGCCCTACATTCGAGGAGGGGCCAAACTATGGCTACACCTTC. As protein: CASSPTFEEGPNYGYTF. The full variable domain, in which reference TRBV14 and TRBJ1-2 provide the parts outside the CDR3, is EAGVTQFPSHSVIEKGQTVTLRCDPISGHDNLYWYRRVMGKEIKFLLHFVKESKQDESGMPNNRFLAERTGGTYSTLKVQPAELEDSGVYFCASSPTFEEGPNYGYTFGSGTRLTVV.

This clonotype was detected only once. The chain couples TRBV6-2 or TRBV6-3 to TRBJ2-5; D ambiguous. CDR3 length: 16 amino acids. Germline lookup yields CDR1 MNHEY and CDR2 SVGEGT. Trimming cost V 7 bases and J 2 bases, with 20 bases left between them. CDR3 nucleotides: TGTGCCAGCACCCAAATGATACGGTACTTACAAGAGACCCAGTACTTC. This sequence encodes CASTQMIRYLQETQYF.

CDR3 sequence reads: CASSDQRVFKDGSYNEQFF. As DNA, the CDR3 is TGTGCCAGCAGTGACCAGCGGGTCTTTAAGGATGGGTCCTACAATGAGCAGTTCTTC. The chain joins TRBV25-1 to TRBJ2-1, with D possibly being TRBD2 (6 bases). Trimming left V 3 bases short and J 1 base short, with 22 bases between. The CDR3 runs to 19 residues. The germline V gene encodes CDR1 MGHDK and CDR2 SYGVNS.

This chain joins TRBV12-3 or TRBV12-4 and TRBJ1-5, with 7 bases aligning to TRBD1. V gave up 5 bases and J gave up 2 bases; unmatched junction bases: 6. The length of the CDR3 is 15 residues. CDR3 sequence: CASSIDRVGNQPQHF. For the CDR3, the DNA is TGTGCCAGCAGTATCGACAGGGTTGGCAATCAGCCCCAGCATTTT.

This clonotype was observed a few times. The chain recombines TRBV7-9 with TRBJ2-7, with 9 bases lining up with TRBD1. This CDR3 is 14 amino acids long. Germline-derived CDR1 and CDR2 are SEHNR and FQNEAQ (reference sequence). Trimming took 4 bases from V and 5 from J; bases not matched to a gene: 6. The CDR3 coding sequence is TGTGCCAGCAGCTCCGAACAGGGGGCTAACGAGCAGTACTTC. This gives the protein CASSSEQGANEQYF.

This clonotype was picked up one time. The chain is built from TRBV20-1 and TRBJ1-4, with 7 bases aligning to TRBD1. This CDR3 is 14 amino acids long. V lost 4 bases and J lost 4; bases outside the gene matches: 6. Per the germline V gene, CDR1 is DFQATT and CDR2 is SNEGSKA (reference sequence). CDR3: CSATGQPLNEKLFF. The CDR3, as DNA: TGCAGTGCTACGGGACAGCCTCTTAATGAAAAACTGTTTTTT.

This chain joins TRBV5-5 and TRBJ1-5; no clear D gene. From germline, CDR1 is SGHKS and CDR2 YYEKEE (reference sequence). The CDR3 extends over 15 amino acids. Trimming took off 4 bases at V and 5 bases at J, with 16 bases between the two ends. In DNA form, the CDR3 reads TGTGCCAGCAGCCCTGGGAGGCCATACGATCAGCCCCAGCATTTT. Translation: CASSPGRPYDQPQHF.

The chain combines TRBV14 with TRBJ2-7; TRBD1 matches 9 bases. The ends lost 3 bases at V and 3 bases at J; junction bases unmatched: 6. The CDR3 consists of 15 residues. Germline CDR1 is SGHDN and CDR2 is FVKESK. The CDR3 spells CASSQDPGQGYEQYF. The DNA of the CDR3 is TGTGCCAGCAGCCAGGACCCGGGACAGGGCTACGAGCAGTACTTC.

The chain combines TRBV7-6 with TRBJ2-7; 9 nucleotides agree with TRBD1. Trimming cost V 4 bases and J 3 bases; bases outside gene matches: 7. Per germline, CDR1 SGHVS and CDR2 FNYEAQ. The CDR3 is 15 amino acids. CDR3: CASSSGQGIVYEQYF. The CDR3 bases are TGTGCCAGCAGCTCCGGACAGGGGATAGTCTACGAGCAGTACTTC.

Only a few counts were recorded for this clonotype. V and J are TRBV20-1 and TRBJ1-2, with 9 bases that match TRBD1. The length of the CDR3 is 14 residues. V dropped 2 bases and J dropped 4; count of bases not matched to a gene: 5. Germline loops: CDR1 DFQATT, CDR2 SNEGSKA (reference sequence). The CDR3 spells CSARRDRASYGYTF. The CDR3 DNA follows: TGCAGTGCTAGAAGGGACAGGGCATCCTATGGCTACACCTTC.

The rearrangement links TRBV12-3 or TRBV12-4 to TRBJ2-3; D remains unclear. Trimming removed 3 bases at V and 3 bases at J, with 7 bases between. The CDR3 contains 13 residues. Written as DNA, the CDR3 is TGTGCCAGCAGTTTCCAAGCTACAGATACGCAGTATTTT. Translating gives CASSFQATDTQYF.

This clonotype was detected only a few times. The chain recombines TRBV7-8 with TRBJ2-7, with D perhaps TRBD1 (5 bases). Trimming shortened V by 4 bases and J by 0 bases, and 16 bases separated the two germline ends. This CDR3 has 16 residues. Germline V lookup: CDR1 SGHVS, CDR2 FQNEAQ. CDR3 residues: CASSSRQSTYSYEQYF. The CDR3 DNA follows: TGTGCCAGCAGCTCGAGACAGTCGACATACTCCTACGAGCAGTACTTC.

In its sample, this clonotype was seen a few times. This sequence joins TRBV6-1 and TRBJ1-5, with D possibly TRBD1 on 6 matching bases. The CDR3 consists of 15 residues. From germline, CDR1 is MNHNS and CDR2 SASEGT. The V gene lost 10 bases and the J gene lost 4 bases, with 20 bases spanning the gap. The CDR3 loop is CATRQVLQRNQPQHF. The CDR3, as DNA: TGTGCCACCCGACAGGTCTTGCAGAGGAATCAGCCCCAGCATTTT.

The chain is built from TRBV12-3 or TRBV12-4 and TRBJ2-4, with D unresolved. CDR3 size: 13 residues. The V end lost 4 bases, the J end lost 4 bases, and 8 bases lay between the germline ends. The CDR3 is CASSSLLKNIQYF. In nucleotides, the CDR3 is TGTGCCAGCAGTTCACTACTAAAAAACATTCAGTACTTC.

This sequence joins TRBV7-8 and TRBJ2-1; D is perhaps TRBD1 or TRBD2 (5 bases each). The CDR3 totals 16 residues. Trimming left V 5 bases short and J 2 bases short, with 16 bases between. Germline CDR1 reads SGHVS; CDR2 reads FQNEAQ. CDR3 protein: CASSPDRDGTYNEQFF. CDR3 nucleotides: TGTGCCAGCAGCCCCGACCGGGACGGAACCTACAATGAGCAGTTCTTC. Using reference TRBV7-8 and TRBJ2-1 for the parts outside the CDR3, the full variable domain is GAGVSQSPRYKVAKRGQDVALRCDPISGHVSLFWYQQALGQGPEFLTYFQNEAQLDKSGLPSDRFFAERPEGSVSTLKIQRTQQEDSAVYLCASSPDRDGTYNEQFFGPGTRLTVL.

The V gene is TRBV6-5, the J gene TRBJ1-2; 11 nucleotides match TRBD1. CDR3 length equals 14 residues. V trimming: 7 bases; J trimming: 4 bases; junction bases outside the gene matches: 5. Germline CDR1 MNHEY, CDR2 SVGAGI. For the CDR3, the DNA is TGTGCCAGCAAACCGGGACAGGGGGGCTATGGCTACACCTTC. It is translated as CASKPGQGGYGYTF.

The chain uses TRBV6-6 and TRBJ2-3; the D is unclear. CDR3 size: 17 residues. Trimming shortened V by 0 bases and J by 1 base, and 14 bases separated the two germline ends. The germline V gene has CDR1 MNHNY and CDR2 SVGAGI (reference sequence). CDR3 loop: CASSYSFSSDGTDTQYF. The DNA for the CDR3 is TGTGCCAGCAGTTACTCTTTTTCCTCGGACGGCACAGATACGCAGTATTTT.

This clonotype turned up a few times. The V call is TRBV10-3, the J call TRBJ2-7; 9 bases match TRBD2. Trimming removed 3 bases from V and 0 bases from J; junction bases left unmatched: 9. The CDR3 spans 17 residues. Germline CDR1 and CDR2: ENHRY and SYGVKD. The DNA of the CDR3 is TGTGCCATCAGTGAATCGGCATCTAGCGGGGACTCCTACGAGCAGTACTTC. Amino acid sequence: CAISESASSGDSYEQYF.